One and the same sample provided the 10 T cell receptor beta chains below, sequenced in a study of blood T cell repertoires in COVID-19. Repertoires were generated with immunoSEQ multiplex PCR, while TCRdb's copy carries only in-frame clones and drops some. The table records 120,000 to 150,000 clones, roughly 80% of them present only once. What was sequenced was peripheral blood. Source of these receptors: a human donor in a cohort sampled during active COVID-19.

CDR3 bases: TGTGCCAGCAAAGATAGGGGGGGGTATGGCTACACCTTC. It codes for CASKDRGGYGYTF. V is TRBV6-6 and J is TRBJ1-2, with a possible D match to TRBD1 (6 bases). Germline lookup yields CDR1 MNHNY and CDR2 SVGAGI (reference sequence). The CDR3 totals 13 residues. Trimming removed 7 bases from V and 5 bases from J, with 14 bases in between.

Written as DNA, the CDR3 is TGTGCCAGCAGTTCCTCTTGGGGGGTGAACACTGAAGCTTTCTTT. It yields the protein CASSSSWGVNTEAFF. The J gene is TRBJ1-1, the V gene TRBV27, with D maybe TRBD1 (5 bases). Germline values: CDR1 MNHEY, CDR2 SMNVEV (reference sequence). CDR3 size: 15 residues. V lost 4 bases and J 0 bases, leaving 12 bases between the germline ends.

The chain employs TRBV2 and TRBJ2-5; 14 bases fit TRBD2. With 7 bases clipped from V and 4 bases from J, the junction kept 5 bases outside the gene matches. CDR1 and CDR2 (germline): SNHLY, FYNNEI. This CDR3 has 15 residues. In DNA, the CDR3 is TGTGCCAGCATCCGACTAGCGGGGGGGCGAGAGACCCAGTACTTC. Protein product: CASIRLAGGRETQYF. The full variable domain, rest sourced from reference TRBV2 and TRBJ2-5, is EPEVTQTPSHQVTQMGQEVILRCVPISNHLYFYWYRQILGQKVEFLVSFYNNEISEKSEIFDDQFSVERPDGSNFTLKIRSTKLEDSAMYFCASIRLAGGRETQYFGPGTRLLVL.

V and J are TRBV3-1 (or the pseudogene TRBV3-2) and TRBJ1-2, with TRBD1 identical over 7 bases. This CDR3 region has 18 residues. With 5 bases clipped from V and 0 bases from J, the junction kept 15 bases outside the gene matches. Per the germline V gene, CDR1 is LGHDT and CDR2 is YNNKEL (reference sequence). CDR3 DNA sequence: TGTGCCAGCAGCACCCACCCGCCCGGGACAGCTACTAACTATGGCTACACCTTC. Amino acids: CASSTHPPGTATNYGYTF.

The chain has TRBV27 and TRBJ2-6; no definite D call. CDR1 is MNHEY, CDR2 SMNVEV, per germline (reference sequence). This CDR3 region has 17 residues. Trimming stripped 4 bases from V and 0 bases from J, with 13 bases between. The CDR3 DNA is TGTGCCAGCAGTTCGCGCTTCACCGTCTCTGGGGCCAACGTCCTGACTTTC. It is translated as CASSSRFTVSGANVLTF.

This chain uses TRBV15 with TRBJ1-5; possible D gene TRBD1, 6 bases. Per germline, CDR1 LNHNV and CDR2 YYDKDF (reference sequence). The CDR3 contains 14 residues. The V and J ends lost 5 bases and 2 bases respectively, with 10 bases between them. This chain's CDR3 is CATSGRQGNQPQHF. In DNA, the CDR3 is TGTGCCACCAGCGGACGACAGGGCAATCAGCCCCAGCATTTT.

This clone was recorded once. This rearrangement joins TRBV7-9 to TRBJ1-4; TRBD1 aligns across 10 bases. The V segment lost 5 bases and the J segment 6 bases; nucleotides outside the gene matches: 3. The CDR3 extends over 14 amino acids. CDR1 SEHNR and CDR2 FQNEAQ come from the germline V gene (reference sequence). The DNA for the CDR3 is TGTGCCAGCAGCCCCGGACAGGGGGATGAAAAACTGTTTTTT. It specifies CASSPGQGDEKLFF.

The rearrangement uses TRBV28 and TRBJ1-4; the D gene is possibly TRBD1 (6 bases). V was clipped by 5 bases and J by 7 bases, with 17 bases between them. The CDR3 is 15 amino acids. Germline V gene sequence: CDR1 MDHEN, CDR2 SYDVKM. The CDR3 sequence is CASSPSGQSAEKLFF. Here the CDR3 DNA reads TGTGCCAGCAGTCCCTCAGGACAGTCTGCTGAAAAACTGTTTTTT.

The chain has TRBV12-3 or TRBV12-4 and TRBJ1-2, with D possibly TRBD1 on 6 matching bases. CDR3 length: 13 residues. V shed 5 bases and J shed 8 bases, with 15 bases lying between them. The CDR3 DNA sequence: TGTGCCAGCAGTCCGACAAGGGGGATAGGCTACACCTTC. It encodes CASSPTRGIGYTF.

This chain connects TRBV4-3 to TRBJ2-1; TRBD2 agrees at 11 bases. The V and J ends lost 3 bases and 7 bases, in that order; junction bases with no gene match: 5. The CDR3 length is 15 residues. CDR1 is LGHNA, CDR2 YSLEER, per germline. This CDR3 reads CASSQTSGVENEQFF. The CDR3 coding sequence is TGCGCCAGCAGCCAGACTAGCGGGGTGGAAAATGAGCAGTTCTTC.